This T cell receptor (beta chain) was found in a study of shared clonotypes between healthy human individuals. Findings and caveats of the study: Rarefaction curves obtained for sorted subsets showed sequencing incomplete despite large depth. Approximately 4.6% of naive CD4 clonotypes were common to a few donors. It was only blood that was sampled, and tissue repertoires likely differ.

On this clone itself: Its antigen is unidentified.

Some clones are missing from TCRdb's copy, which holds only in-frame ones; the method was immunoSEQ multiplex PCR. The sample consists of approximately 2.4 million clones, under 97% of them appearing once. The CDR3 consists of 16 residues. The germline CDR1 and CDR2 sequences are WSHSY and SAAADI. V gave up 6 bases and J gave up 1 base, with 17 bases separating them. CD45RA-negative memory and CD45RA+ naive subsets were split from the CD4+ cells. Material for sequencing was naive CD4+ T cells sorted from blood. This sample's subset: CD45RA+ positively selected. The chain uses TRBV10-2 and TRBJ2-3, with a weak D call TRBD1 (7 bases). The sequence was collected from a man aged 18 to 35 in good health. DNA of the CDR3: TGCGCCAGCAGGGGGGACTCCCAGGGGGGCACAGATACGCAGTATTTT. This codes for CASRGDSQGGTDTQYF.